This T cell receptor (beta chain) was obtained from a study of blood T cells in healthy people across ages. General study points: Expanded clonotype changes were possibly confounded by unknown donor CMV status.

Drawing of peripheral blood yielded 7.5 to 10 milliliters from each donor. This clonotype was detected a few times. Its antigen is as yet unknown. The germline V gene encodes CDR1 SGHTA and CDR2 FQGNSA. The CDR3 extends over 15 amino acids. V lost 5 bases, J lost 2 bases, and 16 bases lay in between. The use of a sample-barcoded 5' primer and a J-beta primer mix characterized a second PCR of 7 to 11 cycles. Tags on each cDNA molecule came from a template-switch adaptor with 12 random nucleotides. All samples gave at least 2.5 million CDR3-containing paired-end reads. TCRdb recomputed calls from the 5' RACE reads with MiXCR, one row per CDR3 protein. Among approximately 850,000 distinct CDR3 sequences listed, roughly 50% were seen once.

The sequencing input was blood. The gene calls are TRBV7-2 and TRBJ2-7; TRBD2 might be the D (7 bases). The TCR comes from a man aged 25 to 45 in good health. The CDR3 DNA follows: TGTGCCAGCAGCCCCGGAGGGGAGGGGGCCTACGAGCAGTACTTC. It encodes CASSPGGEGAYEQYF.